This entry concerns a single TCR beta chain. The data originate from a study of blood T cell repertoires in COVID-19. The V gene end was trimmed by 7 bases and the J gene end by 8 bases; junction bases not matched to a gene: 15. This CDR3 spans 16 amino acids. From germline, CDR1 is LNHDA and CDR2 SQIVND (reference sequence). Assay used: immunoSEQ multiplex PCR; TCRdb lists only in-frame clones, some missing. The data show about 240,000 clones, 86% seen once. The material sequenced was peripheral blood. The sequence was collected from a man aged 55 to 70 with acute or convalescent COVID-19. The chain is built from TRBV19 and TRBJ2-1; 9 positions match TRBD2. CDR3 sequence (DNA): TGTGCCAGTACCAGATTTATAGCGGGAGAAGCTGATGAGCAGTTCTTC. It encodes CASTRFIAGEADEQFF. The full variable domain, rest sourced from reference TRBV19 and TRBJ2-1, is DGGITQSPKYLFRKEGQNVTLSCEQNLNHDAMYWYRQDPGQGLRLIYYSQIVNDFQKGDIAEGYSVSREKKESFPLTVTSAQKNPTAFYLCASTRFIAGEADEQFFGPGTRLTVL.